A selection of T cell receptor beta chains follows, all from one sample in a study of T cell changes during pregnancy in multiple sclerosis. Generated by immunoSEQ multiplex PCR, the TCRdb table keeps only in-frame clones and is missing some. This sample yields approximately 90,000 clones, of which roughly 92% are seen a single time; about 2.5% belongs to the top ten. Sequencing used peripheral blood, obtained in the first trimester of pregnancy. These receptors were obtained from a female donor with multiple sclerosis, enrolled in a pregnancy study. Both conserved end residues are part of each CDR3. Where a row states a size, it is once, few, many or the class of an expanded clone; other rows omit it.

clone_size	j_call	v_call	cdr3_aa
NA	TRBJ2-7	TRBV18	CASSPSLDYGEQYF
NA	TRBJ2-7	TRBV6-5	CASSFSRVSSYEQYF
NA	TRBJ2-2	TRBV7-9	CASSLRLGNTGELFF
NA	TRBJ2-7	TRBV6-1	CASSETGTGETYEQYF
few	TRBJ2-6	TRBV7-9	CASSFRDRNSGANVLTF
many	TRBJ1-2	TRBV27	CASSSDRPPTGYTF
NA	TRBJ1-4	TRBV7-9	CASSTHLVYNEKLFF
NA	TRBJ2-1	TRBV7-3	CASSFGGGRNEQFF
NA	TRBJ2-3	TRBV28	CASSLTSGIDTQYF
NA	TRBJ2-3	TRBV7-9	CASSPTSGTDTQYF
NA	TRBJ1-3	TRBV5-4	CASSLVPQDVTIYF
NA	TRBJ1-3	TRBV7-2	CASSSRGGREGNTIYF
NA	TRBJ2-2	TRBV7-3	CASSSRDRAGELFF
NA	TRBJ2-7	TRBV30	CAWSLGGSYEQYF
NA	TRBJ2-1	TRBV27	CASSFRRPDTYNEQFF
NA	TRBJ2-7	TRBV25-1	CASSYRGRSYEQYF
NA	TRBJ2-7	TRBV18	CASSPASGGSYEQYF
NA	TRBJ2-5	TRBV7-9	CASSNPLAGGQETQYF
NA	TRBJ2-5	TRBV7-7	CASSLGTGTQETQYF
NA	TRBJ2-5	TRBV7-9	CASSRNRGRGETQYF
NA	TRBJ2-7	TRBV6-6	CASSYSGQSHEQYF
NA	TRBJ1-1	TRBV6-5	CASSYGHLNTEAFF
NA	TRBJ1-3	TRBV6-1	CASSVGQTSDTIYF
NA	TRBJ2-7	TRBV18	CASSPPAPGVYEQYF
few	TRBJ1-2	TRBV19	CASSIIDKANYGYTF
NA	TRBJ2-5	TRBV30	CAWSAGEETQYF
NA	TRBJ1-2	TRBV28	CASSPTRGSDYGYTF
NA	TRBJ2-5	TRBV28	CASSLSGINLTQYF
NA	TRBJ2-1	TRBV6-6	CASRTSDRTYNEQFF
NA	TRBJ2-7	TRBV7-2	CASSLGTGRYEQYF
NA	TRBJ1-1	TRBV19	CASSTGGSTEAFF
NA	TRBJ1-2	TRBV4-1	CASRQQGGYGYTF
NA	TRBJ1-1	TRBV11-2	CASSLDSGGLAFF
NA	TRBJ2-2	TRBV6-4	CASSPNGGETVGELFF
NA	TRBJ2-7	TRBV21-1	CASSTETSGSCEQYF
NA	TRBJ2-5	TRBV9	CASSSTSGWETQYF
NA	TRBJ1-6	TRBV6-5	CASSYSGQGGSPLHF
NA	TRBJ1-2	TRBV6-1	CASSETFSSGYTF
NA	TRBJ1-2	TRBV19	CASSMIEGTSNYGYTF
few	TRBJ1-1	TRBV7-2	CASSLMANTEAFF
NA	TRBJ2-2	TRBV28	CASSLRGTGVNANTGELFF
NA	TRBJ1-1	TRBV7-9	CASSGTPLKDDFF
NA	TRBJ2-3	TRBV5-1	CASSILAATDTQYF
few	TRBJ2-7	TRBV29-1	CSVEVGDWGRGYEQYF